A single sample gave rise to the 14 T cell receptor beta chains below, sequenced in a study of memory CD4+ T cells and cytomegalovirus serostatus. The sort gate was single viable CD3+CD4+CD8-CD45RO+ cells for memory CD4+ T cells. Here immunoSEQ multiplex PCR was the method, and the copy in TCRdb shows in-frame clones only, minus some. Altogether some 50,000 clones are present, around 77% being singletons, with the ten largest covering roughly 1.7%. The sequenced material came from memory CD4+ T cells from blood. These receptors came from an adult in good health and CMV-seronegative.

This clone was seen just once. The rearrangement uses TRBV5-6 and TRBJ2-7; 9 bases match TRBD1. Germline assignment: CDR1 SGHDT and CDR2 YYEEEE. J gave up 2 bases and V 2 bases, and 8 bases lay outside the gene matches. The length of the CDR3 is 16 residues. Written as DNA, the CDR3 is TGTGCCAGCAGCTTAGTCCGAGGACAGGGGACCTACGAGCAGTACTTC. It encodes CASSLVRGQGTYEQYF.

The chain couples TRBV9 to TRBJ1-6, with D hard to call. The CDR3 covers 13 residues. Trimming took 5 bases from V and 5 from J, leaving 8 bases between them. The germline CDR1 and CDR2 sequences are SGDLS and YYNGEE. The CDR3 DNA reads TGTGCCAGCAGTGTCGGAGATAATTCACCCCTCCACTTT. It specifies CASSVGDNSPLHF.

The genes are TRBV19 and TRBJ2-7, with D perhaps TRBD1 (5 bases). Deletions cut 2 bases from V and 5 bases from J, with 16 bases between. Germline V gene data show CDR1 as LNHDA and CDR2 as SQIVND (reference sequence). The CDR3 consists of 15 residues. CDR3 DNA sequence: TGTGCCAGTAGTATATCTTGGCAGGGAAACCACGAGCAGTACTTC. This gives the protein CASSISWQGNHEQYF.

The CDR3 sequence is CASSVFERGTDTQYF. The DNA of the CDR3 is TGTGCCAGCAGTGTGTTTGAAAGAGGCACAGATACGCAGTATTTT. This chain connects TRBV28 to TRBJ2-3; D uncertain. CDR3 length: 15 residues. The V end lost 5 bases, the J end lost 1 base, and 13 bases lay between the germline ends. Germline V gives CDR1 MDHEN, CDR2 SYDVKM.

The genes are TRBV30 and TRBJ2-5; TRBD2 matches at 7 bases. The CDR3 is made up of 12 amino acids. In germline, CDR1 is GTSNPN, CDR2 SVGIG (reference sequence). Trimming at V came to 5 bases and at J to 2 bases, leaving 2 bases not matched to a gene. The CDR3 region is CAWGTKQETQYF. The CDR3 coding sequence is TGTGCCTGGGGGACTAAGCAAGAGACCCAGTACTTC.

The sample holds a few counts of this clone. This chain joins TRBV6-5 and TRBJ2-7; TRBD2 aligns across 9 bases. V gave up 6 bases and J gave up 7 bases; unmatched junction bases: 13. Per germline, CDR1 MNHEY and CDR2 SVGAGI. The CDR3 totals 15 residues. The chain's CDR3 is CASSSGSGRPREQYF. The CDR3 bases are TGTGCCAGCAGCTCAGGGAGCGGGAGGCCTCGAGAGCAGTACTTC.

The chain links TRBV19 to TRBJ1-1; no reliable D call. The CDR3 loop spans 17 amino acids. The germline V gene encodes CDR1 LNHDA and CDR2 SQIVND (reference sequence). V lost 5 bases and J 3 bases, leaving 22 bases between the germline ends. This chain's CDR3 is CASSPEGTLREYTEAFF. The CDR3 bases are TGTGCCAGTAGTCCGGAAGGCACGTTAAGGGAGTACACTGAAGCTTTCTTT.

This clone has more than one count but fewer than ten. This chain joins TRBV5-6 and TRBJ2-1; perhaps TRBD1 as D (5 bases). This CDR3 region has 11 residues. Trimming stripped 2 bases from V and 9 bases from J, with 6 bases between. Germline values: CDR1 SGHDT, CDR2 YYEEEE. CDR3 nucleotides: TGTGCCAGCAGCTTTAGGGGTGAGCAGTTCTTC. As protein: CASSFRGEQFF.

The rearrangement joins TRBV5-1 to TRBJ2-7; D gene ambiguous. Germline lookup yields CDR1 SGHRS and CDR2 YFSETQ. Trimming took off 0 bases at V and 7 bases at J, with 8 bases between the two ends. There are 12 residues in the CDR3. The CDR3 reads CASSLANGEQYF. The CDR3 coding sequence is TGCGCCAGCAGCTTGGCCAATGGGGAGCAGTACTTC. The whole variable domain, filled in from reference TRBV5-1 and TRBJ2-7, reads KAGVTQTPRYLIKTRGQQVTLSCSPISGHRSVSWYQQTPGQGLQFLFEYFSETQRNKGNFPGRFSGRQFSNSRSEMNVSTLELGDSALYLCASSLANGEQYFGPGTRLTVT.

This clone was observed once. The chain employs TRBV28 and TRBJ2-5, with unresolved D. In germline, CDR1 is MDHEN, CDR2 SYDVKM. Trimming shortened V by 1 base and J by 5 bases, and 2 bases separated the two germline ends. The CDR3 covers 11 residues. This CDR3 is CASSLLETQYF. Here the CDR3 DNA reads TGTGCCAGCAGTTTATTGGAGACCCAGTACTTC.

The V call is TRBV5-1, the J call TRBJ2-5; weak D call: TRBD1 (5 bases). Germline CDR1 reads SGHRS; CDR2 reads YFSETQ. V shed 4 bases and J shed 1 base, with 14 bases lying between them. The CDR3 contains 15 residues. CDR3 region: CASSIMGRGQETQYF. CDR3 nucleotides: TGCGCCAGCAGCATCATGGGTAGGGGCCAAGAGACCCAGTACTTC.

The chain is built from TRBV5-6 and TRBJ1-6; 7 nucleotides line up with TRBD1. With V trimmed by 2 bases and J by 10 bases, 3 bases remained unmatched. Germline V gene sequence: CDR1 SGHDT, CDR2 YYEEEE. This CDR3 is built from 13 residues. CDR3 nucleotides: TGTGCCAGCAGCTTTACAGGGGTATCACCCCTCCACTTT. Amino acid sequence: CASSFTGVSPLHF.

The rearrangement links TRBV27 to TRBJ2-7; the D is unclear. Germline CDR1 MNHEY, CDR2 SMNVEV (reference sequence). The V end lost 7 bases, the J end lost 2 bases, and 15 bases lay between the germline ends. The length of the CDR3 is 14 residues. The CDR3 here is CASKPLGPPYEQYF. CDR3 DNA: TGTGCCAGCAAGCCACTCGGGCCTCCCTACGAGCAGTACTTC.

The chain combines TRBV10-1 with TRBJ2-2, with TRBD2 as a possible D gene (5 bases). Germline CDR1 is WNHNN and CDR2 is SYGVQD (reference sequence). Trimming took off 4 bases at V and 4 bases at J, with 7 bases between the two ends. The CDR3 sequence is 13 residues long. The CDR3 region has the DNA TGCGCCAGCAGTGGTGGACTCACCGGGGAGCTGTTTTTT. The encoded protein is CASSGGLTGELFF.